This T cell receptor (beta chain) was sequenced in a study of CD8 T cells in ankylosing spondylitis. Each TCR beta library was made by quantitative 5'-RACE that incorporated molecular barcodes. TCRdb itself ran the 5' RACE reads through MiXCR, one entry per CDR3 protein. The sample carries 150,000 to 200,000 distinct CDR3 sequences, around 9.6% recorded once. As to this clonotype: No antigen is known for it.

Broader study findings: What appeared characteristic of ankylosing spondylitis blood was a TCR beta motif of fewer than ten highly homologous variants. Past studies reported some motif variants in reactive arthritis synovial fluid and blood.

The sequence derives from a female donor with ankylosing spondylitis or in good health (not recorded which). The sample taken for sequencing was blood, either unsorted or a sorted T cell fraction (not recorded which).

CDR3 region: CASSLGAFISYNEQFF. For the CDR3, the DNA is TGTGCCAGCAGCTTAGGGGCCTTTATCTCCTACAATGAGCAGTTCTTC. This chain connects TRBV7-2 to TRBJ2-1, with unresolved D. Looked up from germline, CDR1 is SGHTA and CDR2 is FQGNSA. V was cut by 1 base and J by 0 bases, with 10 bases left in between. The CDR3 contains 16 residues.